This passage covers 12 T cell receptor beta chains from one sample sequenced in a study of blood T cell repertoires in COVID-19. Sequencing was performed with immunoSEQ multiplex PCR; in TCRdb, only in-frame clones are kept and a portion is missing. The sample holds 150,000 to 160,000 clones, 85% to 90% seen once. The sample comprised peripheral blood. The source is a middle-aged woman with acute or convalescent COVID-19.

A word on this clone: The sample carries other DNA sequences with the same CDR3. This rearrangement joins TRBV12-3 or TRBV12-4 to TRBJ2-3, with D unclear. V lost 5 bases and J 0 bases, leaving 3 bases between the germline ends. The CDR3 totals 12 residues. The CDR3 DNA is TGTGCCAGCAGTCTTAGCACAGATACGCAGTATTTT. Its protein product is CASSLSTDTQYF.

This chain joins TRBV10-1 and TRBJ2-7, with 7 bases matching TRBD1. From germline, CDR1 is WNHNN and CDR2 SYGVQD (reference sequence). Losses at the gene ends were 2 bases for V and 5 bases for J; bases not matched to a gene: 6. This CDR3 contains 14 residues. The CDR3 DNA is TGCGCCAGCAGTGAGCCAGGGGACAGCCACGAGCAGTACTTC. Amino acid sequence: CASSEPGDSHEQYF.

The V call is TRBV9, the J call TRBJ2-1, with 9 bases fitting TRBD2. This CDR3 is built from 17 residues. Germline V gene sequence: CDR1 SGDLS, CDR2 YYNGEE. The trim removed 0 bases at V and 0 bases at J, leaving 4 bases unmatched. Written as DNA, the CDR3 is TGTGCCAGCAGCGTAGCTCTAGCGGGGAGCTCCTACAATGAGCAGTTCTTC. Amino acids: CASSVALAGSSYNEQFF.

The chain has TRBV5-4 and TRBJ2-6; maybe TRBD2 (5 bases). V lost 3 bases, J lost 3 bases, and 7 bases lay in between. There are 14 residues in the CDR3. Germline lookup yields CDR1 SGHNT and CDR2 YYREEE (reference sequence). In DNA form, the CDR3 reads TGTGCCAGCAGCTCGGGGTTTGGGGCCAACGTCCTGACTTTC. Translated: CASSSGFGANVLTF. Drawing the rest from reference TRBV5-4 and TRBJ2-6, the complete variable domain is ETGVTQSPTHLIKTRGQQVTLRCSSQSGHNTVSWYQQALGQGPQFIFQYYREEENGRGNFPPRFSGLQFPNYSSELNVNALELDDSALYLCASSSGFGANVLTFGAGSRLTVL.

The chain employs TRBV7-3 and TRBJ2-3; D remains unclear. CDR1 and CDR2 from the germline V gene are SGHTA and FQGTGA. This CDR3 has 13 residues. V lost 2 bases and J lost 2, with 5 bases in between. This CDR3 reads CASSLSFTDTQYF. In nucleotides, the CDR3 is TGTGCCAGCAGCTTATCGTTCACAGATACGCAGTATTTT.

This clone was counted once. The genes are TRBV28 and TRBJ1-5, with D possibly matching TRBD1 (6 bases). This CDR3 spans 12 amino acids. CDR1 is MDHEN, CDR2 SYDVKM, per germline. Trimming pared 6 bases from V and 8 bases from J, leaving 11 bases between. CDR3 DNA sequence: TGTGCCAGCAGACAGGGTTTTGAGCCCCAGCATTTT. It yields the protein CASRQGFEPQHF.

The gene calls are TRBV7-2 and TRBJ2-7, with a possible D match to TRBD2 (6 bases). Trimming took off 5 bases at V and 2 bases at J, with 16 bases between the two ends. This CDR3 is 15 amino acids long. Germline values: CDR1 SGHTA, CDR2 FQGNSA. CDR3 DNA: TGTGCCAGCAGCCTCACGGAGGGGCTACCCTACGAGCAGTACTTC. This codes for CASSLTEGLPYEQYF. Full variable domain (remainder filled in from reference TRBV7-2 and TRBJ2-7): GAGVSQSPSNKVTEKGKDVELRCDPISGHTALYWYRQSLGQGLEFLIYFQGNSAPDKSGLPSDRFSAERTGGSVSTLTIQRTQQEDSAVYLCASSLTEGLPYEQYFGPGTRLTVT.

This chain joins TRBV7-8 and TRBJ2-6; D may be TRBD2 (6 bases). CDR3 length: 13 residues. Looked up from germline, CDR1 is SGHVS and CDR2 is FQNEAQ. V shed 5 bases and J shed 8 bases, with 10 bases lying between them. In DNA, the CDR3 is TGTGCCAGCAGCCCGGGGAGGACCAACGTCCTGACTTTC. Its translation: CASSPGRTNVLTF.

The V gene is TRBV19, the J gene TRBJ2-6; no firm D call. V lost 2 bases and J lost 0, with 11 bases in between. Germline CDR1 LNHDA, CDR2 SQIVND (reference sequence). The CDR3 covers 17 residues. The DNA for the CDR3 is TGTGCCAGTAGTATACATCAGGCAATCTCTGGGGCCAACGTCCTGACTTTC. Encoded protein: CASSIHQAISGANVLTF.

The V gene is TRBV3-1 (or the pseudogene TRBV3-2), the J gene TRBJ2-7, with 11 bases that match TRBD2. The CDR3 sequence is 13 residues long. CDR1 is LGHDT, CDR2 YNNKEL, per germline (reference sequence). Losses at the gene ends were 9 bases for V and 5 bases for J; bases not matched to a gene: 6. The CDR3 reads CASKGLAANEQYF. CDR3 nucleotides: TGTGCCAGTAAGGGACTAGCGGCAAACGAGCAGTACTTC.

About this clone itself: At one end, the junction sequence differs from germline, possibly due to a read error. The rearrangement links TRBV29-1 to TRBJ1-4; D ambiguous. Germline V gives CDR1 SQVTM, CDR2 ANQGSEA. CDR3 length: 13 residues. The CDR3 protein is CSVAGRTNEKLFF. The DNA of the CDR3 is TGCAGTGTTGCCGGGAGGACTAATGAAAAACTGTTTTTT.

The chain carries TRBV11-2 and TRBJ2-5, with 7 bases lining up with TRBD2. V was clipped by 5 bases and J by 5 bases; unmatched bases: 11. The germline gives CDR1 SGHAT, CDR2 FQNNGV. This CDR3 has 15 residues. This chain's CDR3 is CASSTLGSGFETQYF. The DNA for the CDR3 is TGTGCCAGCAGCACGCTAGGTAGCGGGTTCGAGACCCAGTACTTC. Together with reference TRBV11-2 and TRBJ2-5, the CDR3 gives the full variable domain: EAGVAQSPRYKIIEKRQSVAFWCNPISGHATLYWYQQILGQGPKLLIQFQNNGVVDDSQLPKDRFSAERLKGVDSTLKIQPAKLEDSAVYLCASSTLGSGFETQYFGPGTRLLVL.